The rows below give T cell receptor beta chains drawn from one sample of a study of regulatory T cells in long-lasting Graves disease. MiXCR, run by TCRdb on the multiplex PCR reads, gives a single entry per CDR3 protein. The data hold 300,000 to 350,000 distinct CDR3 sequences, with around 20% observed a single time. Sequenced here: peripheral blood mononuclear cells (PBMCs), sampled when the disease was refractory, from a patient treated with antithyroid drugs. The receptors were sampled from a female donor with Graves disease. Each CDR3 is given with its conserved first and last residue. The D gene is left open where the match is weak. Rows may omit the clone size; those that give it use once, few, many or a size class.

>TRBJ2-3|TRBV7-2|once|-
CASSSGLLITGTQYF
TGTGCCAGCAGCTCGGGACTCTTGATCACAGGTACGCAGTATTTT
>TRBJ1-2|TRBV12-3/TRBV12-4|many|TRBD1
CASSRGQGYGYTF
TGTGCCAGCAGCCGGGGACAGGGGTATGGCTACACCTTC
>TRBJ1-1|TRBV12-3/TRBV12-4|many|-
CAIENQGNTEAFF
TGTGCCATCGAGAATCAGGGTAACACTGAAGCTTTCTTT
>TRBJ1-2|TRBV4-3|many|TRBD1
CASSQGQIYGYTF
TGCGCCAGCAGTCAGGGACAGATCTATGGCTACACCTTC
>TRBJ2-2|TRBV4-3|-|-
CASSQQQGGLTGELFF
TGCGCCAGCAGCCAACAGCAGGGGGGTCTGACCGGGGAGCTGTTTTTT
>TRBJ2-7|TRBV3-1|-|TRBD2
CASSHGPGLAGDEQYF
TGTGCCAGCAGCCATGGCCCGGGACTAGCGGGAGACGAGCAGTACTTC
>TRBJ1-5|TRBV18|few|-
CASSPETPDSNQPQHF
TGTGCCAGCTCACCCGAGACACCTGATAGCAATCAGCCCCAGCATTTT
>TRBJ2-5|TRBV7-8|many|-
CASSSTVGGGETQYF
TGTGCCAGCAGCTCCACCGTAGGGGGGGGGGAGACCCAGTACTTC
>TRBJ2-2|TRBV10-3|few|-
CAIRRGNTGELFF
TGTGCCATCAGAAGGGGTAACACCGGGGAGCTGTTTTTT
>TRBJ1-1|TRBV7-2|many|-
CASTVRSEAFF
TGTGCCAGCACCGTGCGAAGTGAAGCTTTCTTT
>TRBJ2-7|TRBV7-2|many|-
CASSWRTSYEQYF
TGTGCCAGCAGCTGGAGAACCAGCTACGAGCAGTACTTC
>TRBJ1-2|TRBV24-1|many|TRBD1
CATSDSRTGLVRGYTF
TGTGCCACCAGTGATTCTAGGACAGGGCTGGTTCGTGGCTACACCTTC
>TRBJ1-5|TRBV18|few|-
CASSRGTSDQPQHF
TGTGCCAGCTCACGGGGGACATCAGATCAGCCCCAGCATTTT
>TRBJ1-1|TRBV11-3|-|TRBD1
CASSLDRDYTEAFF
TGTGCCAGCAGCCTTGACAGGGACTACACTGAAGCTTTCTTT
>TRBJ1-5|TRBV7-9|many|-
CASSSSGNQPQHF
TGTGCCAGCAGCTCAAGTGGGAATCAGCCCCAGCATTTT
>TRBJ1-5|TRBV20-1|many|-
CSVTLDGTLSNQPQHF
TGCAGTGTTACCTTGGACGGAACCCTTAGCAATCAGCCCCAGCATTTT
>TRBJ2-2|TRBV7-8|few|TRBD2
CASSSTSGGAPGELFF
TGTGCCAGCAGCTCGACTAGCGGGGGGGCCCCCGGGGAGCTGTTTTTT
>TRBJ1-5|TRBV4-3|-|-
CASSQDGSHNQPQHF
TGCGCCAGCAGCCAAGATGGATCCCACAATCAGCCCCAGCATTTT
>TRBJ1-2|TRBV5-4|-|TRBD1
CASSHSGGYGYTF
TGTGCCAGCAGCCATTCAGGGGGCTATGGCTACACCTTC
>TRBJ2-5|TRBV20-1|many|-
CSALDTWGWETQYF
TGCAGTGCTCTCGACACATGGGGGTGGGAGACCCAGTACTTC
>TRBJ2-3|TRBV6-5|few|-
CASSYHRASTDTQYF
TGTGCCAGCAGTTACCACAGGGCTAGCACAGATACGCAGTATTTT
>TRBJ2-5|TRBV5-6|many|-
CATQSLAVQTQYF
TGTGCCACCCAGTCGCTAGCCGTCCAGACCCAGTACTTC
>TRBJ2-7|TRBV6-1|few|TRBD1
CASSGGAGGFYEQYF
TGTGCCAGCAGCGGCGGGGCAGGGGGCTTCTACGAGCAGTACTTC
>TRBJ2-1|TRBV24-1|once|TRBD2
CATSDSLTSGRRDEQFF
TGTGCCACCAGTGATTCCTTAACTAGCGGGAGGAGAGATGAGCAGTTCTTC
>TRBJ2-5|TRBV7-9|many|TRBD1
CASSLEQGALETQYF
TGTGCCAGCAGCTTAGAGCAGGGGGCTCTCGAGACCCAGTACTTC
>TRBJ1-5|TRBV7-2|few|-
CASSLRWSKPQHF
TGTGCCAGCAGCTTACGATGGTCAAAACCCCAGCATTTT
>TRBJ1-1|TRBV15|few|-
CATSRGSGPNTEAFF
TGTGCCACCAGCAGGGGGTCAGGGCCGAACACTGAAGCTTTCTTT
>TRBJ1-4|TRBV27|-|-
CASSRGLPNEKLFF
TGTGCCAGCAGTCGGGGGTTACCGAATGAAAAACTGTTTTTT
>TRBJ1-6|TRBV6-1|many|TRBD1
CASSAWTGENSPLHF
TGTGCCAGCAGTGCTTGGACAGGGGAAAATTCACCCCTCCACTTT
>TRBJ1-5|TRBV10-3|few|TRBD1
CAISESAGGGQPQHF
TGTGCCATCAGCGAATCAGCAGGGGGCGGTCAGCCCCAGCATTTT
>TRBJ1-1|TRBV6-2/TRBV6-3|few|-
CASSWTALNTEAFF
TGTGCCAGCAGTTGGACAGCCCTGAACACTGAAGCTTTCTTT
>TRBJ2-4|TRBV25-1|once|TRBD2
CASSERWVEREGASSRAKNIQYF
TGTGCCAGCAGTGAAAGATGGGTGGAACGGGAGGGCGCCTCTAGCCGAGCCAAAAACATTCAGTACTTC
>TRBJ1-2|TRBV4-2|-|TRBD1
CASSQPDGQGTYGYTF
TGTGCCAGCAGCCAACCGGATGGACAGGGAACCTATGGCTACACCTTC
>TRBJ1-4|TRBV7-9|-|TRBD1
CASSGTTGGEKLFF
TGTGCCAGCAGCGGCACGACAGGGGGTGAAAAACTGTTTTTT
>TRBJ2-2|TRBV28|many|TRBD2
CASRGTSGKRELFF
TGTGCCAGCAGAGGGACTAGCGGGAAACGGGAGCTGTTTTTT
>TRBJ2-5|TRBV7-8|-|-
CASRLGEAETQYF
TGTGCCAGCAGACTTGGGGAGGCAGAGACCCAGTACTTC
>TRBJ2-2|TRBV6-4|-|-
CASSWDSYTGELFF
TGTGCCAGCAGTTGGGACTCATACACCGGGGAGCTGTTTTTT
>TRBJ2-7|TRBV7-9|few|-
CASSALGRGSYEQYF
TGTGCCAGCAGCGCCCTGGGGCGGGGTTCCTACGAGCAGTACTTC
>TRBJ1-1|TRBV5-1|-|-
CASSLSRTLNTEAFF
TGCGCCAGCAGCTTAAGTAGGACACTGAACACTGAAGCTTTCTTT
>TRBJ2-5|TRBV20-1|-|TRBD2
CSARTRGSGRSETQYF
TGCAGTGCTAGAACCCGGGGGAGCGGGAGATCAGAGACCCAGTACTTC
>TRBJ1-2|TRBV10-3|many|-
CAISEPNYRITFYGYTF
TGTGCCATCAGTGAGCCGAATTATAGAATAACATTCTATGGCTACACCTTC
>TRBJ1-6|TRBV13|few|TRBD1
CASSLGLRTGSSPLHF
TGTGCCAGCAGCTTAGGCCTTAGGACAGGGAGTTCACCCCTCCACTTT
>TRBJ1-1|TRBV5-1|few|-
CASSLGGTGYTEAFF
TGCGCCAGCAGCTTGGGAGGCACGGGGTACACTGAAGCTTTCTTT
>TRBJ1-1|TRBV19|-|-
CASNRGGFDTEAFF
TGTGCCAGTAATAGAGGGGGGTTCGACACTGAAGCTTTCTTT
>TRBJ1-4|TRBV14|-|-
CASSRNPEAGINEKLFF
TGTGCCAGCAGCCGGAATCCTGAGGCGGGGATAAATGAAAAACTGTTTTTT
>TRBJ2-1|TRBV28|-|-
CASIESLQNEQFF
TGTGCCAGCATCGAGAGTCTACAGAATGAGCAGTTCTTC
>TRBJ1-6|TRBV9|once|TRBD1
CASSIRQGPESPLHF
TGTGCCAGCAGCATAAGACAGGGTCCTGAATCACCCCTCCACTTT
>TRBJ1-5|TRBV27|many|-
CASSLGQGRQPQHF
TGTGCCAGCAGTTTAGGGCAGGGGAGGCAGCCCCAGCATTTT
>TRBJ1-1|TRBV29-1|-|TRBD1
CSVEPTGGDTEAFF
TGCAGCGTTGAACCTACAGGGGGTGACACTGAAGCTTTCTTT
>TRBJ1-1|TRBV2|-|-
CASKEGTYAEAFF
TGTGCCAGCAAGGAGGGGACGTACGCTGAAGCTTTCTTT
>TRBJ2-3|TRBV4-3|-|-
CASSHQAPREWSVTDTQYF
TGCGCCAGCAGCCACCAAGCCCCCCGGGAGTGGTCCGTCACAGATACGCAGTATTTT
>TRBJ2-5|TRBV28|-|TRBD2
CASSSVGTSGTQETQYF
TGTGCCAGCAGTTCGGTCGGGACTAGCGGGACTCAAGAGACCCAGTACTTC